This T cell receptor (beta chain) comes out of a study of regulatory dendritic cells for organ transplantation. Findings of the study overall: Naive CD4+ and CD8+ repertoires were highly diverse; memory CD8+ was most oligoclonal. Mature dendritic cells appeared to drive more memory CD8+ clonal expansion than regulatory ones. Alloreactive memory CD8+ T cell pools varied considerably between individuals.

Notes on this clone: Its antigen is undetermined.

CD4+ or CD8+ T cells were sorted as naive CD45RA+ or memory CD45RO+. The CDR3 covers 14 residues. Germline CDR1 is LGHNA and CDR2 is YSLEER. V shed 6 bases and J shed 3 bases, with 11 bases lying between them. Generated by immunoSEQ multiplex PCR, the TCRdb table keeps only in-frame clones and is missing some. The sample carries almost 30,000 clones, about three quarters recorded once. Sequenced input: memory CD4+ T cells from blood. The subset here: CD45RO+ memory T cells. The receptor's source is a human donor in good health. This chain uses TRBV4-3 with TRBJ2-2; possibly TRBD1 for D (6 bases). The CDR3 DNA is TGCGCCAGCAGTCAACAGGGTCACACCGGGGAGCTGTTTTTT. Its protein is CASSQQGHTGELFF.